This T cell receptor (beta chain) originates from a study of cytomegalovirus exposure and HLA in healthy donors. For the study at large: The platform used for the roughly 110 validation repertoires matched that of the approximately 670 first-cohort repertoires, a later analysis reported. The study, taken as a whole, reports: The investigators catalogued 180 or so TCR beta chains as cytomegalovirus-associated. Among TCR sequences, most were rare, though some public TCRs appeared in many donors.

These donors were members of the approximately 110-subject validation cohort, a group separate from the approximately 700-subject first cohort. In regard to this clone: Its antigen is not known.

Germline trimming cut 0 bases from V and 1 base from J; bases unmatched to any gene: 3. The germline CDR1 and CDR2 sequences are MNHEY and SVGAGI. The CDR3 runs 16 residues. Sequencing used immunoSEQ multiplex PCR; TCRdb keeps in-frame clones, though not all of them. This table holds about 280,000 clones, roughly 90% found once. Sequencing was done on a sample of PBMCs. The clonotype was recovered from a woman under 30 in good health and CMV-seronegative. The chain uses TRBV6-5 and TRBJ2-5, with 9 bases that match TRBD2. CDR3 amino acids: CASSYSSSGTQETQYF. CDR3 DNA sequence: TGTGCCAGCAGTTACTCGTCTAGCGGGACCCAAGAGACCCAGTACTTC.